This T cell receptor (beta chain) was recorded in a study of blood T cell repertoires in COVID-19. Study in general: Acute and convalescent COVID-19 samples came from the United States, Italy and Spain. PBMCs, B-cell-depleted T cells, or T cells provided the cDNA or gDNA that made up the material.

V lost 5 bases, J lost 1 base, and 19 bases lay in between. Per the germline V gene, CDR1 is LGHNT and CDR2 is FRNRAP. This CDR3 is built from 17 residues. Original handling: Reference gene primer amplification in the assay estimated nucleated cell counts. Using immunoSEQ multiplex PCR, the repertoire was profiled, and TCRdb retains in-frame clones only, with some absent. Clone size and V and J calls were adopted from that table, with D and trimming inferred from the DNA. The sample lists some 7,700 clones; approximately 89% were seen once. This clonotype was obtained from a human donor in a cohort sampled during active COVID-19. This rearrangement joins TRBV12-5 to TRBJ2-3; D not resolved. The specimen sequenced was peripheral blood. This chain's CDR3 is CASGIIFGLAGTDTQYF. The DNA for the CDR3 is TGTGCTAGTGGTATCATCTTTGGATTAGCCGGCACAGATACGCAGTATTTT.